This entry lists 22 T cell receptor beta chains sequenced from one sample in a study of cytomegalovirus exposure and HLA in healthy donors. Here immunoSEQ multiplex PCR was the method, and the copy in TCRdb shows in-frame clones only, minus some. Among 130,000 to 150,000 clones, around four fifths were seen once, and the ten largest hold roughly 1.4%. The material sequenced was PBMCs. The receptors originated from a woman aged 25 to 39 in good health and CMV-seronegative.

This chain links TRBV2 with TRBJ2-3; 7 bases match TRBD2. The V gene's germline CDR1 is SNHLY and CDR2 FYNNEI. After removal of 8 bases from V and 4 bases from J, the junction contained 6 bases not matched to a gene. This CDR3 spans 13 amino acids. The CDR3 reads CASAREGADTQYF. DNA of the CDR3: TGTGCCAGCGCGAGGGAGGGCGCAGATACGCAGTATTTT.

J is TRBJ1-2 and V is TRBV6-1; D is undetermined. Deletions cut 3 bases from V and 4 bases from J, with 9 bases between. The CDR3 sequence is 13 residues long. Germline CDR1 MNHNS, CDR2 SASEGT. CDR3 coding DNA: TGTGCCAGCAGTGAGTCAGGATTCTATGGCTACACCTTC. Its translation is CASSESGFYGYTF.

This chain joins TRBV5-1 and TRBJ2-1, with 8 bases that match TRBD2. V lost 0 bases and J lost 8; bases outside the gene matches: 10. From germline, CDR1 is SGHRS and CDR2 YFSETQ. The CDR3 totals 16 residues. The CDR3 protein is CASSLAWRGAGDEQFF. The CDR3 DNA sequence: TGCGCCAGCAGCTTGGCCTGGCGGGGGGCCGGGGATGAGCAGTTCTTC.

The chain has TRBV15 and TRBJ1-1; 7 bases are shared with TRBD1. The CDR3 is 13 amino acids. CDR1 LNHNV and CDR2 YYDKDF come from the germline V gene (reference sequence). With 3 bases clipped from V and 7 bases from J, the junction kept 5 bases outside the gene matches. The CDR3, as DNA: TGTGCCACCAGCAGGACAGGGATCGGTGAAGCTTTCTTT. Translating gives CATSRTGIGEAFF.

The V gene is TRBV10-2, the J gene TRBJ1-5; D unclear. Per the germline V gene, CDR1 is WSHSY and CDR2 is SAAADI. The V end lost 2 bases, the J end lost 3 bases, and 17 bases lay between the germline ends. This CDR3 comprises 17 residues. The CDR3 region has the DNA TGCGCCAGCAGTGAGGTCAAGACGTACGGGTCCAATCAGCCCCAGCATTTT. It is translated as CASSEVKTYGSNQPQHF.

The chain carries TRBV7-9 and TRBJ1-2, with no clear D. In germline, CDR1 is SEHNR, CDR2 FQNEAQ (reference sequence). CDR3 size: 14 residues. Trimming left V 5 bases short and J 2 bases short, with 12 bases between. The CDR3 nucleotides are TGTGCCAGCAGCCATTATACAGAGAACTATGGCTACACCTTC. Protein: CASSHYTENYGYTF.

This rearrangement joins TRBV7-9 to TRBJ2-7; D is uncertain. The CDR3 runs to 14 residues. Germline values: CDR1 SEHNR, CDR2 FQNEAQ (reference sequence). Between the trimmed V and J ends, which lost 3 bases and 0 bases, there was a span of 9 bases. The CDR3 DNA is TGTGCCAGCAGCTTCACCGCAGGCTCCTACGAGCAGTACTTC. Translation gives CASSFTAGSYEQYF.

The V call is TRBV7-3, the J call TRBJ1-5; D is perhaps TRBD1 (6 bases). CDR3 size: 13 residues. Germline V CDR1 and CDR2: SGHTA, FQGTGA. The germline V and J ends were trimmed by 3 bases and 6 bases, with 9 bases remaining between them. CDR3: CASSLGAGQPQHF. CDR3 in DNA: TGTGCCAGCAGCTTGGGGGCGGGTCAGCCCCAGCATTTT.

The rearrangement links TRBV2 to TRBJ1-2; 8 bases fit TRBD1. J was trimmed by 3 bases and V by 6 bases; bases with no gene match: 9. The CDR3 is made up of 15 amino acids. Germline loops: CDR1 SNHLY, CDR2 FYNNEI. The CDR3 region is CASRLRTGFDYGYTF. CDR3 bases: TGTGCCAGCAGGTTACGGACAGGGTTTGACTATGGCTACACCTTC.

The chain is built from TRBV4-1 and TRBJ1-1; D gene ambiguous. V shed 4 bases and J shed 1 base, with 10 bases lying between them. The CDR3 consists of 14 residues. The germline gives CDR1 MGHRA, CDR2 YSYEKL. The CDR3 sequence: CASSRSIANTEAFF. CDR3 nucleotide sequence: TGCGCCAGCAGCCGAAGCATAGCGAACACTGAAGCTTTCTTT.

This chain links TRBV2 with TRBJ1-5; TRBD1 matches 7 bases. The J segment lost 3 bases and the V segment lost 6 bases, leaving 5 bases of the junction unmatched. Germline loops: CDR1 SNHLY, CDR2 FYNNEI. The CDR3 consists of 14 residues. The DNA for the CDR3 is TGTGCCAGCAGGATAACAGGGGACAATCAGCCCCAGCATTTT. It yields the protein CASRITGDNQPQHF.

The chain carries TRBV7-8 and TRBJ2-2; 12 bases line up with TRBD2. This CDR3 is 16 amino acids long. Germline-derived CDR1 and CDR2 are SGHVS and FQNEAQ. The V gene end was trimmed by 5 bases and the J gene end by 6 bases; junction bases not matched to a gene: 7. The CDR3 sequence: CASSPWTSGDAGELFF. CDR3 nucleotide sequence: TGTGCCAGCAGCCCGTGGACTAGCGGGGACGCCGGGGAGCTGTTTTTT.

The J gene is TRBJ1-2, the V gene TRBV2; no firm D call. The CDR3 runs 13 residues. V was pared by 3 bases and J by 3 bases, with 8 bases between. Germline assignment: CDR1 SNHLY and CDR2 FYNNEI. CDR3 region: CASSDVGHYGYTF. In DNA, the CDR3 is TGTGCCAGCAGTGACGTGGGCCACTATGGCTACACCTTC.

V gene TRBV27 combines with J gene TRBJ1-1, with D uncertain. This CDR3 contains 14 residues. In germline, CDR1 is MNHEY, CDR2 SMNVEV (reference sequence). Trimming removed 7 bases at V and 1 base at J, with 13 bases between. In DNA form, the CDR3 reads TGTGCCAGCAAGTGGCGGGGAGAGAACACTGAAGCTTTCTTT. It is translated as CASKWRGENTEAFF.

The CDR3 loop reads CASGLSVGGNQPQHF. The CDR3 bases are TGTGCTAGTGGTTTATCGGTGGGCGGCAATCAGCCCCAGCATTTT. The J gene is TRBJ1-5, the V gene TRBV12-5; D gene unclear. V lost 3 bases to trimming and J lost 2 bases, with 11 bases between them. Germline V gives CDR1 LGHNT, CDR2 FRNRAP. The CDR3 runs to 15 residues.

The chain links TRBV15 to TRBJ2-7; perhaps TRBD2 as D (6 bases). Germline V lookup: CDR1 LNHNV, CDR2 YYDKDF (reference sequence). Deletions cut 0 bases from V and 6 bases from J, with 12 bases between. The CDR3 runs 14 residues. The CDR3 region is CATSRDSGSGEQYF. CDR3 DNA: TGTGCCACCAGCAGAGATTCCGGGAGCGGCGAGCAGTACTTC.

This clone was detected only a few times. The CDR3 nucleotides read TGTGCCTGGAGTGTCGGGGGATCGTCCTACGAGCAGTACTTC. It encodes CAWSVGGSSYEQYF. This chain connects TRBV30 to TRBJ2-7; possible D gene TRBD2, 6 bases. The CDR3 spans 14 residues. Trimming pared 0 bases from V and 1 base from J, leaving 10 bases between. Per germline, CDR1 GTSNPN and CDR2 SVGIG (reference sequence).

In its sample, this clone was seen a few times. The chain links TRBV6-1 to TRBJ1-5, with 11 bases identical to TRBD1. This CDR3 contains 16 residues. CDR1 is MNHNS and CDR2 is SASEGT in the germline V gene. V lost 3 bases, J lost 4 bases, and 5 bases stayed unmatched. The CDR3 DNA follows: TGTGCCAGCAGTGACCACGGGACAGGGGGGAATCAGCCCCAGCATTTT. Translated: CASSDHGTGGNQPQHF.

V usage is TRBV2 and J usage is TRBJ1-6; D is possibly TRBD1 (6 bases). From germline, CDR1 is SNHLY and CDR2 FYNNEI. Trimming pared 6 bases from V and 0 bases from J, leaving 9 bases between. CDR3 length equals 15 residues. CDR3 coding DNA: TGTGCCAGCAGGGGACACAGCTCCTATAATTCACCCCTCCACTTT. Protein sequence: CASRGHSSYNSPLHF.

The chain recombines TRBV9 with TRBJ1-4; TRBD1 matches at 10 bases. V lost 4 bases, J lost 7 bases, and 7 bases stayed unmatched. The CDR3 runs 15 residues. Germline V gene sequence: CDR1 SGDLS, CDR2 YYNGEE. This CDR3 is CASSMTGGALEKLFF. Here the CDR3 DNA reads TGTGCCAGCAGCATGACAGGGGGCGCCCTTGAAAAACTGTTTTTT. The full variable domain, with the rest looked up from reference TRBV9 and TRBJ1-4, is DSGVTQTPKHLITATGQRVTLRCSPRSGDLSVYWYQQSLDQGLQFLIQYYNGEERAKGNILERFSAQQFPDLHSELNLSSLELGDSALYFCASSMTGGALEKLFFGSGTQLSVL.

In DNA form, the CDR3 reads TGTGCCAGCAGCTTATTTGTGGGGACTACTACAGATACGCAGTATTTT. The encoded protein is CASSLFVGTTTDTQYF. J is TRBJ2-3 and V is TRBV7-9; TRBD2 matches 7 bases. This CDR3 has 16 amino acids. The ends lost 2 bases at V and 3 bases at J; junction bases unmatched: 8. The germline V gene encodes CDR1 SEHNR and CDR2 FQNEAQ (reference sequence). Full variable domain (outside the CDR3, taken from reference TRBV7-9 and TRBJ2-3): DTGVSQNPRHKITKRGQNVTFRCDPISEHNRLYWYRQTLGQGPEFLTYFQNEAQLEKSRLLSDRFSAERPKGSFSTLEIQRTEQGDSAMYLCASSLFVGTTTDTQYFGPGTRLTVL.

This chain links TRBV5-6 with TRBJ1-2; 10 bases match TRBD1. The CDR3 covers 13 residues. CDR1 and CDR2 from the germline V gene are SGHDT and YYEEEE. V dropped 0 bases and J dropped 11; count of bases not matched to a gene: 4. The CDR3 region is CASSLGQGAKYTF. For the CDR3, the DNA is TGTGCCAGCAGCTTGGGACAGGGGGCTAAATACACCTTC.